The 17 T cell receptor beta chains presented below share a single source sample, sequenced in a study of cytomegalovirus exposure and HLA in healthy donors. PCR primers comprised 60 Vbeta and 13 Jbeta primers. Repertoires were generated with immunoSEQ multiplex PCR, while TCRdb's copy carries only in-frame clones and drops some. Of about 160,000 clones in the sample, 75% to 90% were seen once. Sequencing was performed on PBMCs. These receptor sequences come from a girl aged 2 to 9 in good health and CMV-seropositive.

This clone has more than one count but fewer than ten. The rearrangement joins TRBV25-1 to TRBJ2-1; TRBD2 matches 10 bases. With 8 bases clipped from V and 4 bases from J, the junction kept 11 bases outside the gene matches. The CDR3 consists of 16 residues. Germline-derived CDR1 and CDR2 are MGHDK and SYGVNS. CDR3 loop: CASSEAGGRGYNEQFF. CDR3 DNA: TGTGCCAGCTCAGAAGCGGGAGGGCGAGGGTACAATGAGCAGTTCTTC. The full variable domain, its missing parts supplied by reference TRBV25-1 and TRBJ2-1, is EADIYQTPRYLVIGTGKKITLECSQTMGHDKMYWYQQDPGMELHLIHYSYGVNSTEKGDLSSESTVSRIRTEHFPLTLESARPSHTSQYLCASSEAGGRGYNEQFFGPGTRLTVL.

The genes are TRBV28 and TRBJ2-4, with TRBD2 matching over 12 bases. Germline V gene sequence: CDR1 MDHEN, CDR2 SYDVKM. CDR3 size: 15 residues. Trimming took 6 bases from V and 3 from J; bases not matched to a gene: 3. CDR3 residues: CASRTSGSVKNIQYF. CDR3 sequence (DNA): TGTGCCAGCAGGACTAGCGGGAGTGTCAAAAACATTCAGTACTTC.

The genes are TRBV9 and TRBJ1-3; D ambiguous. V was trimmed by 0 bases and J by 0 bases, leaving 7 bases between them. Germline CDR1 reads SGDLS; CDR2 reads YYNGEE. This CDR3 is 15 amino acids long. This CDR3 reads CASSVDGVSGNTIYF. Written as DNA, the CDR3 is TGTGCCAGCAGCGTAGACGGAGTCTCTGGAAACACCATATATTTT.

The V gene is TRBV7-9, the J gene TRBJ1-1; possibly TRBD1 for D (5 bases). The CDR3 runs 15 residues. The germline CDR1 and CDR2 sequences are SEHNR and FQNEAQ (reference sequence). V was cut by 5 bases and J by 3 bases, with 16 bases left in between. The CDR3 coding sequence is TGTGCCAGCAGCCCCACCCTCGGGGGGTACACTGAAGCTTTCTTT. It encodes CASSPTLGGYTEAFF.

In its sample, this clone was seen a few times. J is TRBJ2-5 and V is TRBV5-5, with TRBD1 matching 7 bases. The CDR3 contains 14 residues. With 6 bases clipped from V and 4 bases from J, the junction kept 9 bases outside the gene matches. The germline V gene encodes CDR1 SGHKS and CDR2 YYEKEE (reference sequence). DNA of the CDR3: TGTGCCAGCACCCTGACAGGGATGAGAGAGACCCAGTACTTC. Amino acids: CASTLTGMRETQYF. The complete variable domain, with remaining parts taken from reference TRBV5-5 and TRBJ2-5, reads DAGVTQSPTHLIKTRGQQVTLRCSPISGHKSVSWYQQVLGQGPQFIFQYYEKEERGRGNFPDRFSARQFPNYSSELNVNALLLGDSALYLCASTLTGMRETQYFGPGTRLLVL.

The rearrangement uses TRBV6-5 and TRBJ2-2; D is unresolved. CDR1 is MNHEY and CDR2 is SVGAGI in the germline V gene. This CDR3 is 12 amino acids long. With 6 bases removed from V and 5 bases from J, the gap between germline ends came to 7 bases. CDR3 coding DNA: TGTGCCAGCAGCCTGAGGACCGGGGAGCTGTTTTTT. The encoded protein is CASSLRTGELFF.

This chain connects TRBV7-9 to TRBJ2-5; the match to TRBD2 covers 7 bases. CDR1 SEHNR and CDR2 FQNEAQ come from the germline V gene (reference sequence). With 5 bases clipped from V and 3 bases from J, the junction kept 12 bases outside the gene matches. The CDR3 has 16 residues. The CDR3 region is CASSPLRGAGEETQYF. DNA of the CDR3: TGTGCCAGCAGCCCCTTACGAGGTGCGGGAGAAGAGACCCAGTACTTC. Looking up the rest from reference TRBV7-9 and TRBJ2-5 gives the full variable domain: DTGVSQNPRHKITKRGQNVTFRCDPISEHNRLYWYRQTLGQGPEFLTYFQNEAQLEKSRLLSDRFSAERPKGSFSTLEIQRTEQGDSAMYLCASSPLRGAGEETQYFGPGTRLLVL.

This clone was counted only a few times. The rearrangement joins TRBV4-1 to TRBJ2-2; D is unresolved. This CDR3 comprises 15 residues. Germline V gene data show CDR1 as MGHRA and CDR2 as YSYEKL. V was trimmed by 0 bases and J by 3 bases, leaving 8 bases between them. CDR3 sequence reads: CASSQESADTGELFF. In DNA, the CDR3 is TGCGCCAGCAGCCAAGAGAGTGCGGACACCGGGGAGCTGTTTTTT.

The gene calls are TRBV2 and TRBJ2-3; 7 bases align to TRBD2. CDR1 is SNHLY, CDR2 FYNNEI, per germline. This CDR3 spans 15 amino acids. V shed 4 bases and J 7 bases; nucleotides not matched to a gene: 11. CDR3 nucleotides: TGTGCCAGCAGTGGTCGGACTAGAGGGGAAAATACGCAGTATTTT. Protein: CASSGRTRGENTQYF.

The chain couples TRBV19 to TRBJ1-5; 7 bases are a match to TRBD1. V was clipped by 4 bases and J by 8 bases; unmatched bases: 17. This CDR3 is 17 amino acids long. Germline V lookup: CDR1 LNHDA, CDR2 SQIVND (reference sequence). Written as DNA, the CDR3 is TGTGCCAGTAGTAGAACACAGGGGTCCGGGGTTAAGAAGCCCCAGCATTTT. Its translation: CASSRTQGSGVKKPQHF.

The V call is TRBV27, the J call TRBJ2-2, with 12 bases matching TRBD2. CDR3 length: 18 residues. V dropped 4 bases and J dropped 4; count of bases not matched to a gene: 10. From germline, CDR1 is MNHEY and CDR2 SMNVEV (reference sequence). CDR3: CASSYSSGRARLTGELFF. CDR3 sequence (DNA): TGTGCCAGCAGTTATTCTAGCGGGAGGGCCCGACTCACCGGGGAGCTGTTTTTT.

Only a few counts were recorded for this clone. The sample carries other DNA sequences with the same CDR3. This chain's CDR3 is CASSYSRTAQETQYF. In DNA, the CDR3 is TGTGCCAGCAGTTACTCAAGGACAGCCCAAGAGACCCAGTACTTC. The chain is built from TRBV6-5 and TRBJ2-5; tentatively, D is TRBD1 (6 bases). The CDR3 is made up of 15 amino acids. V gave up 0 bases and J gave up 1 base, with 9 bases separating them. Looked up from germline, CDR1 is MNHEY and CDR2 is SVGAGI.

The rearrangement joins TRBV7-8 to TRBJ2-7; 8 nucleotides match TRBD2. The V and J ends lost 0 bases and 9 bases, in that order; junction bases with no gene match: 10. CDR3 length: 15 residues. Germline V gene lookup returns CDR1 SGHVS and CDR2 FQNEAQ. The CDR3 sequence: CASSLAAGRGERQYF. The CDR3 coding sequence is TGTGCCAGCAGCTTAGCGGCCGGGAGGGGGGAACGGCAGTACTTC.

The chain combines TRBV5-4 with TRBJ1-2; no definite D call. The CDR3 covers 12 residues. Trimming removed 5 bases from V and 3 bases from J, with 8 bases in between. CDR1 and CDR2 (germline): SGHNT, YYREEE (reference sequence). The DNA for the CDR3 is TGTGCCAGCAGTGCGGCCGACTATGGCTACACCTTC. As protein: CASSAADYGYTF.

The V call is TRBV7-2, the J call TRBJ2-3; the match to TRBD2 covers 7 bases. This CDR3 is built from 14 residues. V was clipped by 2 bases and J by 4 bases; unmatched bases: 3. Germline-derived CDR1 and CDR2 are SGHTA and FQGNSA. CDR3 nucleotides: TGTGCCAGCAGCTTACACGGACTAGCAGATACGCAGTATTTT. It translates to CASSLHGLADTQYF.

V usage is TRBV4-2 and J usage is TRBJ1-2; TRBD1 matches at 7 bases. The CDR3 contains 15 residues. Germline V gene lookup returns CDR1 LGHNA and CDR2 YNFKEQ. V lost 1 base to trimming and J lost 4 bases; unmatched junction nucleotides: 6. The CDR3 nucleotides are TGTGCCAGCAGCCAAGCCACAGGGGCCCCCTATGGCTACACCTTC. The encoded protein is CASSQATGAPYGYTF.

The chain uses TRBV21-1 and TRBJ2-5; the table calls TRBD2, which could not be checked here. TRBV21-1 is labeled a pseudogene. CDR3 size: 12 residues. The CDR3 protein is CASSKGGETQYF. DNA for the CDR3: TGTGCCAGCAGCAAAGGCGGAGAGACCCAGTACTTC.